This T cell receptor (beta chain) was sequenced for a study of T cell responses to AZD1222 COVID-19 vaccine. Clones were read by immunoSEQ multiplex PCR, and TCRdb kept only the in-frame ones, dropping some. Among roughly 120,000 clones, around 90% were seen once, and the ten largest hold approximately 19%. Germline CDR1 SGHRS, CDR2 YFSETQ. V shed 4 bases and J shed 2 bases, with 8 bases lying between them. The CDR3 has 13 residues. The rearrangement joins TRBV5-1 to TRBJ2-3; no clear D. This clonotype was obtained from an adult in good health. The specimen was peripheral blood, collected on day 0 of MenACWY control vaccination. For the CDR3, the DNA is TGCGCCAGCAGCAATAGGTACACAGATACGCAGTATTTT. Protein product: CASSNRYTDTQYF.